The entry below gives a single TCR beta chain sequence along with its context. 13 Jbeta primers and 60 Vbeta primers were used for the PCR. Here immunoSEQ multiplex PCR was the method, and the copy in TCRdb shows in-frame clones only, minus some. The sample consists of 150,000 to 200,000 clones, around 88% of them appearing once. The CDR3 is 13 amino acids. The germline V and J ends were trimmed by 3 bases and 2 bases, with 8 bases remaining between them. Germline loops: CDR1 KGHSH, CDR2 LQKENI. These data are taken from a study of cytomegalovirus exposure and HLA in healthy donors. This TCR came from a woman aged 18-30 years in good health and CMV-seronegative. Sequenced input: PBMCs. The V gene is TRBV18, the J gene TRBJ2-7; D perhaps matches TRBD1 (6 bases). CDR3 sequence reads: CASSPDSPYEQYF. CDR3 coding DNA: TGTGCCAGCTCACCGGACAGTCCCTACGAGCAGTACTTC.